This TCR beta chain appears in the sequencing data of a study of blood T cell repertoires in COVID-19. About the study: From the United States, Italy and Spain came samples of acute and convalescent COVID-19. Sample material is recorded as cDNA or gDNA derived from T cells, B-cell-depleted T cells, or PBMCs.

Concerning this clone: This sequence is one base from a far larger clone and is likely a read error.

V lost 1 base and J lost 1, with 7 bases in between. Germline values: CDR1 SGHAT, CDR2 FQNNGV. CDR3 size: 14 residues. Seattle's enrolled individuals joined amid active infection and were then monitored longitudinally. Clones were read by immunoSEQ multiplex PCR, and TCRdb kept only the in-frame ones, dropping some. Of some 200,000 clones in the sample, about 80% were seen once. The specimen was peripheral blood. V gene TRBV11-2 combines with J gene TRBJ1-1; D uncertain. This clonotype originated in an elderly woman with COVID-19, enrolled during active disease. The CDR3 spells CASSLGTANTEAFF. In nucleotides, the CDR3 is TGTGCCAGCAGCTTAGGGACTGCGAACACTGAAGCTTTCTTT.